The rows below give T cell receptor beta chains drawn from one sample of a study of blood T cell repertoires in COVID-19. Sequencing used immunoSEQ multiplex PCR; TCRdb keeps in-frame clones, though not all of them. There are about 160,000 clones in the sample; around 92% occur only once, and nearly 5% lies in the top ten. What was sequenced was peripheral blood. The receptors were sampled from a man aged 25-40 years with COVID-19, enrolled during active disease. Each CDR3 is given with its conserved first and last residue. Fields, in order: V gene, D gene, J gene, CDR3 length, CDR3 protein. The D gene is left open where the match is weak.

v_gene: TRBV4-3
d_gene: NA
j_gene: TRBJ1-6
len: 14
CDR3aa: CASSQAGAGAPLHF

v_gene: TRBV24-1
d_gene: NA
j_gene: TRBJ1-1
len: 14
CDR3aa: CATSASSPSTEAFF

v_gene: TRBV15
d_gene: NA
j_gene: TRBJ2-7
len: 14
CDR3aa: CATSRGRQTYEQYF

v_gene: TRBV6-4
d_gene: TRBD1
j_gene: TRBJ2-7
len: 13
CDR3aa: CAIPGQVGYEQYF

v_gene: TRBV19
d_gene: NA
j_gene: TRBJ2-1
len: 16
CDR3aa: CASKVEGGPRHNEQFF

v_gene: TRBV6-5
d_gene: NA
j_gene: TRBJ2-5
len: 14
CDR3aa: CASSQHRDQETQYF

v_gene: TRBV7-6
d_gene: TRBD1
j_gene: TRBJ2-2
len: 16
CDR3aa: CASSSRTGENTGELFF

v_gene: TRBV7-9
d_gene: NA
j_gene: TRBJ2-7
len: 11
CDR3aa: CASSSNYEQYF

v_gene: TRBV21-1
d_gene: NA
j_gene: TRBJ2-7
len: 13
CDR3aa: CASSKGEGGEQYF

v_gene: TRBV15
d_gene: NA
j_gene: TRBJ1-5
len: 15
CDR3aa: CATSRDLEGGQPQHF

v_gene: TRBV5-4
d_gene: NA
j_gene: TRBJ2-3
len: 12
CDR3aa: CASSPSTDTQYF

v_gene: TRBV28
d_gene: NA
j_gene: TRBJ2-6
len: 18
CDR3aa: CASSLGIGEVAGANVLTF

v_gene: TRBV2
d_gene: TRBD2
j_gene: TRBJ2-5
len: 16
CDR3aa: CASRRTSGGLGETQYF

v_gene: TRBV7-3
d_gene: TRBD1
j_gene: TRBJ2-6
len: 19
CDR3aa: CASSKLPPGQGFGANVLTF

v_gene: TRBV25-1
d_gene: TRBD1
j_gene: TRBJ2-6
len: 16
CDR3aa: CASSDTGEAGANVLTF

v_gene: TRBV5-1
d_gene: NA
j_gene: TRBJ2-1
len: 16
CDR3aa: CASSLGAGVPYNEQFF

v_gene: TRBV7-8
d_gene: NA
j_gene: TRBJ2-1
len: 16
CDR3aa: CASSSTEAGGQPEQFF

v_gene: TRBV5-6
d_gene: NA
j_gene: TRBJ2-7
len: 13
CDR3aa: CASSFEAPREQYF

v_gene: TRBV29-1
d_gene: NA
j_gene: TRBJ2-1
len: 13
CDR3aa: CSVRQDSYNEQFF

v_gene: TRBV12-3/TRBV12-4
d_gene: TRBD1
j_gene: TRBJ1-2
len: 13
CDR3aa: CASTPGTGNGYTF

v_gene: TRBV19
d_gene: TRBD2
j_gene: TRBJ2-1
len: 16
CDR3aa: CASSRTTGLAGDEQFF

v_gene: TRBV6-2/TRBV6-3
d_gene: TRBD1
j_gene: TRBJ2-2
len: 17
CDR3aa: CASSYSSQGGNTGELFF